This entry describes one T cell receptor (beta chain). The method was immunoSEQ multiplex PCR; TCRdb's version includes in-frame clones alone and lacks a portion of them. The profile shows 150,000 to 200,000 clones, over 85% of them singletons. The data originate from a study of blood T cell repertoires in COVID-19. Whole-study context: The United States, Italy and Spain supplied acute and convalescent COVID-19 samples. Sample material is recorded as cDNA or gDNA derived from T cells, B-cell-depleted T cells, or PBMCs.

Germline CDR1 reads SGHTA; CDR2 reads FQGNSA. V trimming: 2 bases; J trimming: 4 bases; junction bases outside the gene matches: 8. The CDR3 is 16 amino acids. This clonotype was obtained from an older woman with COVID-19, enrolled during active disease. The chain employs TRBV7-2 and TRBJ2-3, with TRBD2 matching over 8 bases. The specimen sequenced was peripheral blood. CDR3 bases: TGTGCCAGCAGCTTAAACGGGCCGGGGGGGCCAGATACGCAGTATTTT. It yields the protein CASSLNGPGGPDTQYF.